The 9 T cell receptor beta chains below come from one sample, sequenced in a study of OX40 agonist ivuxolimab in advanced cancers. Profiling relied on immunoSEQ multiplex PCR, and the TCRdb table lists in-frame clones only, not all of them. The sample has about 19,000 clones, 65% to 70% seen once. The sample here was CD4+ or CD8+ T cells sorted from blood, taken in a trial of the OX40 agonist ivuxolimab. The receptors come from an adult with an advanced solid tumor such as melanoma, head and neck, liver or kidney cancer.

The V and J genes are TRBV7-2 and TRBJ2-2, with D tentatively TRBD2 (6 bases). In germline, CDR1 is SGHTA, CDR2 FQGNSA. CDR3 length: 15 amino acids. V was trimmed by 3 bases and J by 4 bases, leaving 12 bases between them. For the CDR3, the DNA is TGTGCCAGCAGCTTGTTGGGGGGTAGCACCGGGGAGCTGTTTTTT. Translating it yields CASSLLGGSTGELFF.

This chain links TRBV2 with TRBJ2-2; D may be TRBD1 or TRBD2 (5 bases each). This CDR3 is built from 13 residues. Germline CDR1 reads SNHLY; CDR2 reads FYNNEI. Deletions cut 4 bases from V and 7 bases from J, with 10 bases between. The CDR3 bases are TGTGCCAGCAGTGTCACGGGGCGCGGGGAGCTGTTTTTT. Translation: CASSVTGRGELFF.

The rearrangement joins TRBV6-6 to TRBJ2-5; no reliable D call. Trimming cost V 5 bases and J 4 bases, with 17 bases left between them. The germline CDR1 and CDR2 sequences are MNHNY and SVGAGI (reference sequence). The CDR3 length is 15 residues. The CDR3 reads CASSKTDSWGETQYF. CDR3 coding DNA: TGTGCCAGCAGTAAAACAGACTCCTGGGGAGAGACCCAGTACTTC.

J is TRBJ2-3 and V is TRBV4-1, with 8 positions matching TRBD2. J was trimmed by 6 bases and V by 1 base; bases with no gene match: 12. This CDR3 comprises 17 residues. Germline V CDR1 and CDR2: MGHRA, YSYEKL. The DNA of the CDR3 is TGCGCCAGCAGCCAAGGCGCCCTAGCGGGCGTCGCGGATACGCAGTATTTT. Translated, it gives CASSQGALAGVADTQYF.

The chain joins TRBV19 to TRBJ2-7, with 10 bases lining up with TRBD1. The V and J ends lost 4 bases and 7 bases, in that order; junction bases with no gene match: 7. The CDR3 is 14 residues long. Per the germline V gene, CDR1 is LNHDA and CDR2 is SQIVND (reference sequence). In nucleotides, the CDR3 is TGTGCCAGTAGTACGGGACAGGGGACAGGGGAGCAGTACTTC. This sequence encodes CASSTGQGTGEQYF.

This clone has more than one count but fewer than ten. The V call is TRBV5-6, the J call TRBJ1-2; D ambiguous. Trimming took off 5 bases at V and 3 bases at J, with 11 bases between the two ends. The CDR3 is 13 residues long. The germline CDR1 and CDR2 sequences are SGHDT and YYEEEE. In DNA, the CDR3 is TGTGCCAGCAGGGGATACGGAGACTATGGCTACACCTTC. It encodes CASRGYGDYGYTF.

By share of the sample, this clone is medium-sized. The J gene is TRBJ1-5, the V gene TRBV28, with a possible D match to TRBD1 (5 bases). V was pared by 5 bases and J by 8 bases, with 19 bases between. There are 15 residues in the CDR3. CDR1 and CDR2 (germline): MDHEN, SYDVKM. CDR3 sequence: CASSTLRDVGKPQHF. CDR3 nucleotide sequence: TGTGCCAGCAGTACCCTCCGGGACGTTGGGAAGCCCCAGCATTTT.

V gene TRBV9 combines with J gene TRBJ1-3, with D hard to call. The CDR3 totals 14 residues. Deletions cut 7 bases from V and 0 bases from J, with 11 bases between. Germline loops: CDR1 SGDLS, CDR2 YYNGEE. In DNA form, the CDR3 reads TGTGCCAGCTCCCGGAAGTCCTCTGGAAACACCATATATTTT. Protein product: CASSRKSSGNTIYF.

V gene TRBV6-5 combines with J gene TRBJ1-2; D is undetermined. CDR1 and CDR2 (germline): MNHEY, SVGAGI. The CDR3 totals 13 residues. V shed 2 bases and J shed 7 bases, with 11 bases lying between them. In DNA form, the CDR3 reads TGTGCCAGCAGTTACGCGGGGTTGGGTGGCTACACCTTC. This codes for CASSYAGLGGYTF.